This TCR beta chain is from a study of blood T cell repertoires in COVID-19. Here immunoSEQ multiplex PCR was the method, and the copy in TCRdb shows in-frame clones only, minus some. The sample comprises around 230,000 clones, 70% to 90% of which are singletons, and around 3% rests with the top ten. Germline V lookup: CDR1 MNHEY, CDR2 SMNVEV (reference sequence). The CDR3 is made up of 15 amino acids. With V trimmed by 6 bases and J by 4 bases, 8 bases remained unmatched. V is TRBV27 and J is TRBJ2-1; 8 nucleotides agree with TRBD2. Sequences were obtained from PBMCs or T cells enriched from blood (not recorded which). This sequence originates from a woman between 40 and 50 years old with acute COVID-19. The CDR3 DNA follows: TGTGCCAGCAGCACCATAGCGGGACCTTACAATGAGCAGTTCTTC. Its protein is CASSTIAGPYNEQFF.